This TCR beta chain originates from a study of T cell clones after liver transplantation. Sequencing was performed with immunoSEQ multiplex PCR; in TCRdb, only in-frame clones are kept and a portion is missing. The sample holds 70,000 to 85,000 clones, about four fifths seen once. This clone occurred a few times. As yet, its antigen is unknown. The CDR3 has 15 residues. V dropped 5 bases and J dropped 4 bases, with 14 bases sitting between them. Germline-derived CDR1 and CDR2 are LNHDA and SQIVND (reference sequence). Thawed unstimulated PBMCs were FACS-sorted by CD3, CD4 and CD8 into two populations. Findings of the study overall: In two subjects, few donor cells limited the measurable donor-reactive repertoire.

This clonotype was sampled from a human donor who received a liver transplant. The sequences come from CD4+ T cells from blood, collected before liver transplant. V gene TRBV19 combines with J gene TRBJ2-2; D is possibly TRBD2 (5 bases). CDR3 in DNA: TGTGCCAGTAGTGGGCAGCGGACCTTCACCGGGGAGCTGTTTTTT. Protein: CASSGQRTFTGELFF.